These T cell receptor beta chains were read from a single sample in a study of T-cell reconstitution after alpha-beta-depleted transplantation in children. A single record per CDR3 protein comes from TCRdb applying MiXCR to the PCR reads. The sample includes approximately 150,000 distinct CDR3 sequences, 7.5% to 9% of them seen just once. This specimen consisted of PBMCs, mostly from graft donor cells, obtained 180 days after TCRalphabeta/CD19-depleted stem cell transplant. Every receptor here comes from a female patient between 2 and 15 years old who had a stem cell transplant for congenital amegakaryocytic thrombocytopenia, so the T cells may come from the graft donor. Both conserved end residues are part of each CDR3. The order of the fields is J gene, clone size, V gene, D gene, CDR3 protein, CDR3 DNA. The D gene is left open where the match is weak. The size entry is marked missing in some rows and otherwise reads once, few, many or a size class.

TRBJ1-4 many TRBV28 TRBD1 CASSPTLGTGFNEKLFF TGTGCCAGCAGCCCAACTCTAGGGACAGGCTTTAATGAAAAACTGTTTTTT
TRBJ2-7 few TRBV11-3 - CASSLDPGNHEQYF TGTGCCAGCAGCTTAGATCCCGGGAACCACGAGCAGTACTTC
TRBJ1-1 many TRBV28 - CASSPPQGGWLNTEAFF TGTGCCAGCAGTCCACCCCAAGGGGGATGGCTGAACACTGAAGCTTTCTTT
TRBJ2-7 few TRBV6-5 - CASSKQGYEQYF TGTGCCAGCAGTAAACAGGGTTACGAGCAGTACTTC
TRBJ1-5 - TRBV6-1 - CASTQWGADNQPQHF TGTGCCAGCACCCAATGGGGGGCTGACAATCAGCCCCAGCATTTT
TRBJ2-1 many TRBV7-7 TRBD2 CASSSLAGAGVKEQFF TGTGCCAGCAGCTCCCTAGCGGGAGCGGGGGTCAAGGAGCAGTTCTTC
TRBJ1-1 many TRBV6-1 - CASTRGSEAFF TGTGCCAGTACCCGGGGATCCGAAGCTTTCTTT
TRBJ2-3 - TRBV28 - CASTNQGSTDTQYF TGTGCCAGCACCAACCAGGGGTCCACAGATACGCAGTATTTT
TRBJ2-7 many TRBV10-3 - CAISESTSVREQYF TGTGCCATCAGTGAGTCGACTAGTGTGAGGGAGCAGTACTTC
TRBJ2-1 - TRBV7-2 TRBD2 CASSLALTSGYNEQFF TGTGCCAGCAGCCTAGCTTTGACTAGCGGGTACAATGAGCAGTTCTTC
TRBJ2-1 many TRBV5-6 TRBD2 CASTNPSGRRDNEQFF TGTGCCAGCACTAACCCTAGCGGGAGGAGGGACAATGAGCAGTTCTTC
TRBJ1-5 many TRBV3-1 - CASGGGPQHF TGTGCCAGCGGGGGAGGGCCCCAGCATTTT
TRBJ2-7 many TRBV6-6 TRBD2 CASSYGSASGYEQYF TGTGCCAGCAGTTATGGGTCGGCTAGCGGATACGAGCAGTACTTC
TRBJ2-1 few TRBV10-3 TRBD2 CAISEQTSGRLDNEQFF TGTGCCATCAGTGAGCAGACTAGCGGGAGGTTAGACAATGAGCAGTTCTTC
TRBJ2-4 few TRBV16 TRBD1 CASSQTGQGAHF TGTGCCAGCAGCCAAACTGGACAGGGGGCCCACTTC
TRBJ2-5 many TRBV20-1 - CSARRWETQYF TGCAGTGCTAGACGTTGGGAGACCCAGTACTTC
TRBJ1-4 - TRBV5-1 - CASSLDVGKGEKLFF TGCGCCAGCAGCTTGGATGTAGGGAAAGGTGAAAAACTGTTTTTT
TRBJ2-1 - TRBV30 - CAWSVLWGEVGNEQFF TGTGCCTGGAGTGTACTTTGGGGAGAAGTGGGGAATGAGCAGTTCTTC
TRBJ2-5 - TRBV11-2 TRBD1 CASRTGGEETQYF TGTGCCAGCAGGACAGGGGGGGAAGAGACCCAGTACTTC
TRBJ2-2 many TRBV5-1 TRBD1 CASRPGTGVAGELFF TGCGCCAGCAGACCCGGGACAGGGGTCGCCGGGGAGCTGTTTTTT
TRBJ1-6 many TRBV20-1 - CSARFGAFDSPLHF TGCAGTGCTAGATTCGGGGCCTTTGATTCACCCCTCCACTTT
TRBJ1-2 many TRBV24-1 - CATSDLGRDYGYTF TGTGCCACCAGTGATTTAGGGAGAGACTATGGCTACACCTTC
TRBJ2-7 many TRBV12-3/TRBV12-4 TRBD1 CASSLAPRLDRVDEQYF TGTGCCAGCAGTTTAGCCCCCAGACTGGACAGGGTAGACGAGCAGTACTTC
TRBJ1-3 many TRBV5-1 - CASSRGRTGNTIYF TGCGCCAGCAGCCGGGGCAGGACTGGAAACACCATATATTTT
TRBJ2-5 - TRBV5-1 - CASSLGPTSGEETQYF TGCGCCAGCAGCTTAGGCCCCACAAGTGGGGAAGAGACCCAGTACTTC
TRBJ2-1 many TRBV5-5 TRBD2 CASSWGGKEYNEQFF TGTGCCAGCAGCTGGGGGGGAAAGGAGTACAATGAGCAGTTCTTC
TRBJ2-5 few TRBV5-1 TRBD1 CASSRDRTQETQYF TGCGCCAGCAGCCGGGACAGAACCCAAGAGACCCAGTACTTC
TRBJ1-2 - TRBV12-3/TRBV12-4 - CASSVLRGEGAIVYTF TGTGCCAGCAGTGTACTCAGAGGGGAAGGGGCTATTGTCTACACCTTC
TRBJ2-3 many TRBV12-3/TRBV12-4 - CASTNSRLGLDVGTDTQYF TGTGCCAGCACCAACTCGCGACTAGGGTTGGACGTGGGCACAGATACGCAGTATTTT
TRBJ2-2 many TRBV20-1 - CSARTDNTGELFF TGCAGTGCGAGGACAGACAACACCGGGGAGCTGTTTTTT
TRBJ2-4 - TRBV15 - CATGSTWKNIQYF TGTGCCACCGGCTCGACCTGGAAAAACATTCAGTACTTC
TRBJ2-7 - TRBV30 - CAWNDIYEQYF TGTGCCTGGAACGACATCTACGAGCAGTACTTC
TRBJ2-5 many TRBV7-7 - CASSPLSGKETQYF TGTGCCAGCAGCCCCCTTAGCGGAAAAGAGACCCAGTACTTC
TRBJ2-7 - TRBV20-1 - CSAPQTGLRGGQYF TGCAGTGCTCCCCAGACAGGCCTCCGGGGAGGGCAGTACTTC
TRBJ2-7 many TRBV10-2 TRBD1 CASRVTGGANDEQYF TGCGCCAGCAGAGTGACAGGGGGCGCAAACGACGAGCAGTACTTC
TRBJ1-5 many TRBV12-3/TRBV12-4 - CASSFSGIASNQPQHF TGTGCCAGCAGTTTCTCCGGGATTGCAAGCAATCAGCCCCAGCATTTT
TRBJ2-2 many TRBV20-1 TRBD2 CSARGIAGTNTGELFF TGCAGTGCTAGAGGAATAGCGGGGACGAACACCGGGGAGCTGTTTTTT
TRBJ2-1 - TRBV5-1 - CASSRGGQSYNEQFF TGCGCCAGCTCACGGGGCGGCCAATCATACAATGAGCAGTTCTTC
TRBJ2-1 few TRBV14 - CASSHGRRPFF TGTGCCAGCAGCCATGGACGGAGACCTTTCTTC
TRBJ2-5 many TRBV10-3 TRBD1 CAIGTDRDGTQYF TGTGCCATCGGAACCGACAGGGATGGGACCCAGTACTTC
TRBJ2-7 few TRBV14 - CASSQENRDFSEQYF TGTGCCAGCAGCCAAGAGAATCGGGATTTTAGCGAGCAGTACTTC
TRBJ2-5 many TRBV5-1 - CASTPAPGLKETQYF TGCGCCAGCACCCCGGCCCCCGGTCTCAAGGAGACCCAGTACTTC
TRBJ2-2 many TRBV5-1 TRBD2 CASSRGTSGRGTGELFF TGCGCCAGCAGCCGAGGGACTAGCGGGAGGGGCACCGGGGAGCTGTTTTTT
TRBJ1-2 few TRBV27 - CASSSFLEPNYGYTF TGTGCCAGCAGTTCCTTCCTCGAACCCAACTATGGCTACACCTTC
TRBJ1-2 many TRBV19 - CASQGRAANYGYTF TGTGCCAGTCAAGGCCGGGCCGCTAACTATGGCTACACCTTC
TRBJ2-2 - TRBV5-1 - CASSPGVAKANTGELFF TGCGCCAGCAGCCCCGGGGTAGCGAAGGCGAACACCGGGGAGCTGTTTTTT
TRBJ2-1 many TRBV5-1 TRBD2 CASSFWLAGDNEQFF TGCGCCAGCAGCTTTTGGCTAGCGGGAGACAATGAGCAGTTCTTC
TRBJ2-7 few TRBV5-1 - CASSLGGQGVPYEQYF TGCGCCAGCAGCCTCGGGGGGCAGGGAGTCCCATACGAGCAGTACTTC
TRBJ2-2 many TRBV7-8 TRBD1 CAIKRQGTGELFF TGTGCCATCAAACGACAGGGGACCGGGGAGCTGTTTTTT
TRBJ1-3 many TRBV12-3/TRBV12-4 TRBD1 CASSPPDRASGNTIYF TGTGCCAGCAGTCCCCCGGACAGGGCTTCTGGAAACACCATATATTTT
TRBJ1-6 - TRBV12-3/TRBV12-4 TRBD1 CASRGADREICSYNSPLHF TGTGCCAGCAGGGGGGCGGACAGGGAGATTTGTTCCTATAATTCACCCCTCCACTTT
TRBJ1-1 few TRBV20-1 - CSALGVGTEAFF TGCAGTGCCCTCGGGGTGGGCACTGAAGCTTTCTTT
TRBJ1-6 many TRBV20-1 - CSAVVSNSPLHF TGCAGTGCTGTCGTCAGTAATTCACCCCTCCACTTT
TRBJ2-1 - TRBV20-1 - CSASDGIDEQFF TGCAGTGCTAGCGATGGAATCGATGAGCAGTTCTTC